Listed here is a single T cell receptor (beta chain). Its target is not known. The sample's treatment: around 19 received Ad26.COV2.S at low or high dose, single or two shots; about 5 received placebo; per-sample allocation not given. On day 63 after the first injection, vaccine and placebo recipients gave samples. Wuhan-strain spike was delivered by a replication-incompetent Ad26 vector. Produced via immunoSEQ multiplex PCR; TCRdb's table is partial and in-frame only. The repertoire holds roughly 420,000 clones, approximately 92% seen once, with about 2.5% in the top ten. The data were taken from a study of Ad26.COV2.S vaccination and SARS-CoV-2 variants. The wider study: Ad26.COV2.S shots went into the muscle once or twice, 56 days apart.

Points from the study as a whole: Non-spike TCR breadth showed similarity between vaccine and placebo recipients. While placebo recipients had lower spike-specific TCR breadth, vaccine recipients had more.

The CDR3 extends over 19 amino acids. Germline V gives CDR1 MNHEY, CDR2 SMNVEV (reference sequence). J was trimmed by 6 bases and V by 6 bases; bases with no gene match: 23. The starting material was peripheral blood, obtained in a trial of Ad26.COV2.S vaccine versus placebo. The origin of this receptor is a person aged 18-65 years who received the Ad26.COV2.S COVID-19 vaccine or a placebo. This chain joins TRBV27 and TRBJ1-2; 9 bases map to TRBD1. The CDR3 DNA reads TGTGCCAGCAGCCGAAACGTCCCGGGACAGGGCCCGCAGGTTGATGGCTACACCTTC. Translated: CASSRNVPGQGPQVDGYTF.